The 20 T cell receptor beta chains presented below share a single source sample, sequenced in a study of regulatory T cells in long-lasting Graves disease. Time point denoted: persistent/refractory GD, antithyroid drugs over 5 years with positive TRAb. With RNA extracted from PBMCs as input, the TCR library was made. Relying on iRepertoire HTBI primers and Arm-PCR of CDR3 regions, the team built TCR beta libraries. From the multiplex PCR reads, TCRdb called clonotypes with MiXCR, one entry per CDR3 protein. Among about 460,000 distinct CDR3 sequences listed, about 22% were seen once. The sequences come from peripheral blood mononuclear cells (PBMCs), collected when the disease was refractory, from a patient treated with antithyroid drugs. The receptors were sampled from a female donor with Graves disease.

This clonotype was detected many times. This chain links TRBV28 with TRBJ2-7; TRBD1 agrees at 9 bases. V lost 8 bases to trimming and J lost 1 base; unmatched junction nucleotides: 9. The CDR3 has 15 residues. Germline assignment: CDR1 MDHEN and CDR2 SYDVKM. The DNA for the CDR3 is TGTGCCAGCCGTCCCCAGACAGGGGGATCCTACGAGCAGTACTTC. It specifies CASRPQTGGSYEQYF.

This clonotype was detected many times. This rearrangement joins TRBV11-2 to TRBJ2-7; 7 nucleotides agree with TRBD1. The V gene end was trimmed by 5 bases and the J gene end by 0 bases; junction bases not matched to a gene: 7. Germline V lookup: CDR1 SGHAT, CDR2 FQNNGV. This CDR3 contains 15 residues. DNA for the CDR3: TGTGCCAGCAGCCCCGGGGACAGACGCTCCTACGAGCAGTACTTC. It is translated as CASSPGDRRSYEQYF.

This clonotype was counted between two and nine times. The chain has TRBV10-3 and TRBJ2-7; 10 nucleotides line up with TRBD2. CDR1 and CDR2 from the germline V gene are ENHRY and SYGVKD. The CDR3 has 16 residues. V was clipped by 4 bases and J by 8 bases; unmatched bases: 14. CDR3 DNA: TGTGCCATCAGTGGCGCACTAGCGGGAATGGACGGTAAGCAGTACTTC. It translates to CAISGALAGMDGKQYF.

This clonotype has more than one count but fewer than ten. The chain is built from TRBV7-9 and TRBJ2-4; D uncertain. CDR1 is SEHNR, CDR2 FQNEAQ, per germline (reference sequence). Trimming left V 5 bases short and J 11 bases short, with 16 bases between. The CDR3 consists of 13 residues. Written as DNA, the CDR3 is TGTGCCAGCAGCCCATCCCCATCGCAGTTTCAGTACTTC. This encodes CASSPSPSQFQYF.

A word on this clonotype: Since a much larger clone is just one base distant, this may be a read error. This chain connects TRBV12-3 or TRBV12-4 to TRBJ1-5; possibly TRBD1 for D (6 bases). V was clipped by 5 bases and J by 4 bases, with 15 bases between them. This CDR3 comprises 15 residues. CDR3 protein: CASSPLGTTNQPQHF. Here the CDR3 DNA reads TGTGCCAGCAGTCCACTCGGGACAACAAATCAGCCCCAGCATTTT.

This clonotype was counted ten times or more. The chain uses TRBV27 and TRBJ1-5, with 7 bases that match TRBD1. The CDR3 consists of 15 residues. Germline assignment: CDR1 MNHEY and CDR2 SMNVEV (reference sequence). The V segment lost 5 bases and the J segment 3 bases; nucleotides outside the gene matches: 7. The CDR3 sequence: CASSATQGLNQPQHF. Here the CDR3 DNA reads TGTGCCAGCAGTGCCACACAGGGGCTCAATCAGCCCCAGCATTTT.

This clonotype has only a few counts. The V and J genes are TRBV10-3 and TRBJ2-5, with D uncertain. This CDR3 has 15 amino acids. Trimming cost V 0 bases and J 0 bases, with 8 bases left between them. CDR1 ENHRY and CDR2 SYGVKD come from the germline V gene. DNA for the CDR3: TGTGCCATCAGTGAGTCGATGGGGTACCAAGAGACCCAGTACTTC. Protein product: CAISESMGYQETQYF.

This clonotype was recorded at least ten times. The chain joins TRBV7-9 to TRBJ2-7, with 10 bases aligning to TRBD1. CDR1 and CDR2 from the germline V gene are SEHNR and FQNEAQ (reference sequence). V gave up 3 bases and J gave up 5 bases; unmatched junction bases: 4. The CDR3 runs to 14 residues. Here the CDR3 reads CASSFYGTGDEQYF. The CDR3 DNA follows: TGTGCCAGCAGCTTCTACGGGACAGGGGACGAGCAGTACTTC.

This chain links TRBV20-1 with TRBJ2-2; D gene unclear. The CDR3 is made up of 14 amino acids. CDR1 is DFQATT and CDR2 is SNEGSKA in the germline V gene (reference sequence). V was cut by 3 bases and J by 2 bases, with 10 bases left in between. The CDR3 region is CSARGTDNTGELFF. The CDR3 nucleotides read TGCAGTGCTAGGGGTACCGATAACACCGGGGAGCTGTTTTTT.

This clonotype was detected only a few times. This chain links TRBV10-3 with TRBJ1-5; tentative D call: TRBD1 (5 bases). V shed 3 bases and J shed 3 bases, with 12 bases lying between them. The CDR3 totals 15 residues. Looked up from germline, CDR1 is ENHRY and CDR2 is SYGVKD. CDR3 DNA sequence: TGTGCCATCAGTGACTCGAAAGGGGACAATCAGCCCCAGCATTTT. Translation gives CAISDSKGDNQPQHF.

Here the CDR3 reads CASSHTTAPSSYGYTF. CDR3 nucleotides: TGTGCCAGCAGCCATACCACAGCCCCCTCGTCATATGGCTACACCTTC. This chain links TRBV3-1 with TRBJ1-2; D is uncertain. Trimming cost V 3 bases and J 5 bases, with 19 bases left between them. The CDR3 extends over 16 amino acids. Germline CDR1 LGHDT, CDR2 YNNKEL (reference sequence).

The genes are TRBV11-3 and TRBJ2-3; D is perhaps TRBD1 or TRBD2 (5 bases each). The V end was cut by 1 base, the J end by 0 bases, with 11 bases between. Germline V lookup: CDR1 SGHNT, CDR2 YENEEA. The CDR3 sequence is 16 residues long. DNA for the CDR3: TGTGCCAGCAGCTTAGCTCCGGGACCTAGCACAGATACGCAGTATTTT. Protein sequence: CASSLAPGPSTDTQYF.

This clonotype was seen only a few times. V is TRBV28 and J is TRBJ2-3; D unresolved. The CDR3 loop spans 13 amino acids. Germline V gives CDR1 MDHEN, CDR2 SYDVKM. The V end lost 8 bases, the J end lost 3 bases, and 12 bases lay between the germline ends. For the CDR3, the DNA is TGTGCCAGCGGCACGCGGAGAACAGATACGCAGTATTTT. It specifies CASGTRRTDTQYF.

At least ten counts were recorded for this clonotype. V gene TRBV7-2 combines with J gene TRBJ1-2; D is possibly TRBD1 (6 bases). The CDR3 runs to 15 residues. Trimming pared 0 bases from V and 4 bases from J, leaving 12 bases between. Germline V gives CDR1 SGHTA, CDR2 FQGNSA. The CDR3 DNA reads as TGTGCCAGCAGCTTAGCGGCAGGGGAAGGCTATGGCTACACCTTC. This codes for CASSLAAGEGYGYTF.

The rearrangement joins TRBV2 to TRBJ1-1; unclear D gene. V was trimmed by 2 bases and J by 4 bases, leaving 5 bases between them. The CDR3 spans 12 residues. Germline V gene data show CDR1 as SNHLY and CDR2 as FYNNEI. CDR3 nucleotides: TGTGCCAGCAGTGAAATCCTCACTGAAGCTTTCTTT. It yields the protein CASSEILTEAFF. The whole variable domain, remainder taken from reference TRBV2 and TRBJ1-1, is EPEVTQTPSHQVTQMGQEVILRCVPISNHLYFYWYRQILGQKVEFLVSFYNNEISEKSEIFDDQFSVERPDGSNFTLKIRSTKLEDSAMYFCASSEILTEAFFGQGTRLTVV.

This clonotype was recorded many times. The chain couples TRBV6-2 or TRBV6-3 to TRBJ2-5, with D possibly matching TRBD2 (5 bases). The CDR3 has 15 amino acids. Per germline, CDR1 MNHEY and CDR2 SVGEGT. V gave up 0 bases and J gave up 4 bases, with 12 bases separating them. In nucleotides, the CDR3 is TGTGCCAGCAGTTACTCGGCCGGACTCCGAGAGACCCAGTACTTC. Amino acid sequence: CASSYSAGLRETQYF.

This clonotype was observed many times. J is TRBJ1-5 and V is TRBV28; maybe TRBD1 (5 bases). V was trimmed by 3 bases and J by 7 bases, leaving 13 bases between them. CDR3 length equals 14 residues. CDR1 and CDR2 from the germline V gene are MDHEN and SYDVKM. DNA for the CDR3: TGTGCCAGCAGTTTCAGGGTCGGAGGGCAGCCCCAGCATTTT. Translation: CASSFRVGGQPQHF.

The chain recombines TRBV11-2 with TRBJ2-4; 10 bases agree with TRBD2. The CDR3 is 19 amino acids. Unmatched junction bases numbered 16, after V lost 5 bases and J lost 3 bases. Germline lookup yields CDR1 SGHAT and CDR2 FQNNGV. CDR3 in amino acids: CASSRPMALSGRNKNIQYF. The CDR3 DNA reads TGTGCCAGCAGCCGCCCCATGGCGCTTAGCGGGAGGAACAAAAACATTCAGTACTTC. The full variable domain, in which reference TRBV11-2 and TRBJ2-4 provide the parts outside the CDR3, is EAGVAQSPRYKIIEKRQSVAFWCNPISGHATLYWYQQILGQGPKLLIQFQNNGVVDDSQLPKDRFSAERLKGVDSTLKIQPAKLEDSAVYLCASSRPMALSGRNKNIQYFGAGTRLSVL.

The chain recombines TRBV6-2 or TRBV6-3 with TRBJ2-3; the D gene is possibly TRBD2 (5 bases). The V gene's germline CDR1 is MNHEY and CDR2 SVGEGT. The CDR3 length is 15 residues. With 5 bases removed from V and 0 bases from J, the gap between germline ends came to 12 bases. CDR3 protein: CASSPGERSTDTQYF. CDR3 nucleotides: TGTGCCAGCAGTCCCGGGGAGCGGAGCACAGATACGCAGTATTTT.

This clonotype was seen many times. CDR3 DNA sequence: TGTGCCAGCAGTCGGGGGGCCTGGACTGACTATGGCTACACCTTC. Translated: CASSRGAWTDYGYTF. The V and J genes are TRBV28 and TRBJ1-2, with D perhaps TRBD1 (6 bases). CDR1 and CDR2 (germline): MDHEN, SYDVKM. Trimming removed 5 bases at V and 3 bases at J, with 16 bases between. This CDR3 spans 15 amino acids.